These T cell receptor beta chains were read from a single sample in a study of Graves' ophthalmopathy and Graves' hyperthyroidism. TCRdb reanalysed the multiplex PCR reads using MiXCR and keeps one entry per CDR3 protein. The table shows 300,000 to 400,000 distinct CDR3 sequences, with under 20% occurring only once. Material for sequencing was peripheral blood. These receptor sequences come from an adult man with Graves' ophthalmopathy. CDR3s include the opening cysteine and the closing phenylalanine or tryptophan. Fields, in order: D gene, V gene, clone size, J gene, CDR3 protein, CDR3 DNA. A D gene is named only where the DNA matches it firmly. Clone size is stated in some rows and not others, as once, few, many or a class when expanded.

D gene: -
V gene: TRBV20-1
clone size: many
J gene: TRBJ2-5
CDR3 protein: CSATMTPRRETQYF
CDR3 DNA: TGCAGTGCAACAATGACTCCCAGGAGGGAGACCCAGTACTTC

D gene: TRBD1
V gene: TRBV12-3/TRBV12-4
clone size: many
J gene: TRBJ2-5
CDR3 protein: CASSSRDRGKETQYF
CDR3 DNA: TGTGCCAGCAGTTCCCGGGACAGGGGCAAAGAGACCCAGTACTTC

D gene: -
V gene: TRBV7-2
clone size: many
J gene: TRBJ1-1
CDR3 protein: CASSLAQGVTEAFF
CDR3 DNA: TGTGCCAGCAGCTTGGCACAGGGTGTCACTGAAGCTTTCTTT

D gene: TRBD1
V gene: TRBV12-3/TRBV12-4
clone size: -
J gene: TRBJ1-1
CDR3 protein: CASRTGFVRNTEAFF
CDR3 DNA: TGTGCCAGCAGGACAGGGTTTGTTCGGAACACTGAAGCTTTCTTT

D gene: TRBD2
V gene: TRBV20-1
clone size: many
J gene: TRBJ2-2
CDR3 protein: CSARDSPASGGANTGELFF
CDR3 DNA: TGCAGTGCTAGAGATAGCCCTGCTAGCGGGGGGGCGAACACCGGGGAGCTGTTTTTT

D gene: TRBD1
V gene: TRBV10-3
clone size: many
J gene: TRBJ2-7
CDR3 protein: CAISARDRGNEQYF
CDR3 DNA: TGTGCCATCAGTGCCCGGGACAGGGGTAACGAGCAGTACTTC

D gene: TRBD1
V gene: TRBV24-1
clone size: many
J gene: TRBJ2-5
CDR3 protein: CATSDWRQGFDQETQYF
CDR3 DNA: TGTGCCACCAGTGATTGGAGACAGGGCTTCGACCAAGAGACCCAGTACTTC

D gene: TRBD1
V gene: TRBV2
clone size: many
J gene: TRBJ2-2
CDR3 protein: CASSRTRGGELFF
CDR3 DNA: TGTGCCAGCAGTCGGACCAGGGGGGGGGAGCTGTTTTTT

D gene: TRBD1
V gene: TRBV11-2
clone size: many
J gene: TRBJ2-7
CDR3 protein: CASSLDGTGAYEQYF
CDR3 DNA: TGTGCCAGCAGCTTAGATGGGACAGGAGCCTACGAGCAGTACTTC

D gene: -
V gene: TRBV6-5
clone size: many
J gene: TRBJ1-6
CDR3 protein: CAISRATYNSPLHF
CDR3 DNA: TGTGCCATTTCCAGGGCTACCTATAATTCACCCCTCCACTTT

D gene: -
V gene: TRBV28
clone size: many
J gene: TRBJ1-2
CDR3 protein: CASSLGQGGAIYGYTF
CDR3 DNA: TGTGCCAGCAGTTTAGGTCAGGGTGGGGCTATCTATGGCTACACCTTC

D gene: TRBD1
V gene: TRBV15
clone size: many
J gene: TRBJ1-5
CDR3 protein: CATSRSGTGGYQPQHF
CDR3 DNA: TGTGCCACCAGTCGCTCCGGGACAGGGGGCTATCAGCCCCAGCATTTT

D gene: -
V gene: TRBV7-8
clone size: many
J gene: TRBJ2-5
CDR3 protein: CASSPGGLGARETQYF
CDR3 DNA: TGTGCCAGCAGCCCAGGGGGGTTGGGGGCCCGAGAGACCCAGTACTTC

D gene: TRBD2
V gene: TRBV5-1
clone size: many
J gene: TRBJ2-5
CDR3 protein: CASSVRLAGETQYF
CDR3 DNA: TGCGCCAGCAGCGTACGACTAGCGGGAGAGACCCAGTACTTC

D gene: -
V gene: TRBV6-1
clone size: many
J gene: TRBJ1-2
CDR3 protein: CASSSLDRTYGYTF
CDR3 DNA: TGTGCCAGCAGCTCCCTCGACAGAACCTATGGCTACACCTTC

D gene: -
V gene: TRBV5-1
clone size: many
J gene: TRBJ2-1
CDR3 protein: CASSLEGSYNEQFF
CDR3 DNA: TGCGCCAGCAGCCTGGAGGGATCCTACAATGAGCAGTTCTTC

D gene: -
V gene: TRBV28
clone size: few
J gene: TRBJ1-1
CDR3 protein: CASGLDGLNTEAFF
CDR3 DNA: TGTGCCAGCGGCTTGGACGGGTTGAACACTGAAGCTTTCTTT

D gene: -
V gene: TRBV6-1
clone size: -
J gene: TRBJ2-5
CDR3 protein: CASSELTGNQETQYF
CDR3 DNA: TGTGCCAGCAGTGAACTGACAGGCAACCAAGAGACCCAGTACTTC

D gene: TRBD1
V gene: TRBV27
clone size: many
J gene: TRBJ2-5
CDR3 protein: CASSLSTGGVTQYF
CDR3 DNA: TGTGCCAGCAGTTTATCTACAGGGGGCGTGACCCAGTACTTC

D gene: -
V gene: TRBV6-2/TRBV6-3
clone size: many
J gene: TRBJ2-7
CDR3 protein: CASSYIHEQYF
CDR3 DNA: TGTGCCAGCAGTTACATCCACGAGCAGTACTTC

D gene: TRBD2
V gene: TRBV7-2
clone size: -
J gene: TRBJ2-7
CDR3 protein: CASTLSREVLYEQYF
CDR3 DNA: TGTGCCAGCACCCTCTCACGGGAGGTCCTCTACGAGCAGTACTTC

D gene: TRBD1
V gene: TRBV28
clone size: few
J gene: TRBJ2-2
CDR3 protein: CASSPTGGYFTGELFF
CDR3 DNA: TGTGCCAGCAGCCCCACAGGGGGCTATTTCACCGGGGAGCTGTTTTTT

D gene: -
V gene: TRBV9
clone size: many
J gene: TRBJ1-1
CDR3 protein: CASSEEEYGETFF
CDR3 DNA: TGTGCCAGCAGCGAGGAGGAGTACGGTGAAACTTTCTTT

D gene: TRBD1
V gene: TRBV6-5
clone size: -
J gene: TRBJ2-7
CDR3 protein: CASSYPSGGPTYEQYF
CDR3 DNA: TGTGCCAGCAGTTACCCTTCAGGGGGACCTACCTACGAGCAGTACTTC

D gene: -
V gene: TRBV5-1
clone size: many
J gene: TRBJ2-7
CDR3 protein: CASSLLGGEQYF
CDR3 DNA: TGCGCCAGCAGCTTGTTGGGAGGCGAGCAGTACTTC

D gene: TRBD2
V gene: TRBV11-1
clone size: many
J gene: TRBJ2-2
CDR3 protein: CASSAMVLAGVNTGELFF
CDR3 DNA: TGTGCCAGCAGCGCAATGGTCCTAGCGGGAGTAAACACCGGGGAGCTGTTTTTT

D gene: TRBD2
V gene: TRBV7-2
clone size: many
J gene: TRBJ2-7
CDR3 protein: CASSLVAGPSSYEQYF
CDR3 DNA: TGTGCCAGCAGCTTAGTAGCGGGGCCCAGCTCCTACGAGCAGTACTTC

D gene: -
V gene: TRBV28
clone size: -
J gene: TRBJ1-5
CDR3 protein: CASRLGRIDQPQHF
CDR3 DNA: TGTGCCAGCAGATTAGGACGGATTGATCAGCCCCAGCATTTT

D gene: -
V gene: TRBV6-5
clone size: few
J gene: TRBJ1-6
CDR3 protein: CASSSHPTLGGYSPLHF
CDR3 DNA: TGTGCCAGCAGTTCCCATCCCACATTAGGGGGGTATTCACCCCTCCACTTT

D gene: -
V gene: TRBV7-9
clone size: many
J gene: TRBJ1-1
CDR3 protein: CASSFSKGGDTEAFF
CDR3 DNA: TGTGCCAGCAGCTTTAGTAAGGGAGGGGACACTGAAGCTTTCTTT

D gene: TRBD1
V gene: TRBV6-2/TRBV6-3
clone size: many
J gene: TRBJ1-2
CDR3 protein: CASRDRVEGYTF
CDR3 DNA: TGTGCCAGCAGGGACAGGGTGGAAGGCTACACCTTC

D gene: -
V gene: TRBV12-3/TRBV12-4
clone size: many
J gene: TRBJ1-3
CDR3 protein: CASSKRTTGNTIYF
CDR3 DNA: TGTGCCAGCAGTAAACGGACGACTGGAAACACCATATATTTT

D gene: TRBD1
V gene: TRBV24-1
clone size: many
J gene: TRBJ1-2
CDR3 protein: CATSDPGTEYGYTF
CDR3 DNA: TGTGCCACCAGTGATCCCGGGACAGAGTATGGCTACACCTTC

D gene: -
V gene: TRBV6-2/TRBV6-3
clone size: many
J gene: TRBJ1-6
CDR3 protein: CASSRPGVNSPLHF
CDR3 DNA: TGTGCCAGCAGCCGCCCGGGGGTAAATTCACCCCTCCACTTT

D gene: -
V gene: TRBV30
clone size: -
J gene: TRBJ1-1
CDR3 protein: CAWSTFVGGAFF
CDR3 DNA: TGTGCCTGGAGTACCTTTGTGGGGGGAGCTTTCTTT

D gene: TRBD2
V gene: TRBV15
clone size: many
J gene: TRBJ2-2
CDR3 protein: CATKSREDAGELFF
CDR3 DNA: TGTGCCACCAAGTCTCGGGAGGACGCCGGGGAGCTGTTTTTT

D gene: -
V gene: TRBV19
clone size: many
J gene: TRBJ1-5
CDR3 protein: CASAKGGNLRQPQHF
CDR3 DNA: TGTGCCAGTGCTAAGGGGGGGAACCTCCGACAGCCCCAGCATTTT